Listed below are T cell receptor beta chains from one sample, sequenced in a study of post-analysis software for immune sequencing data. One entry per CDR3 protein results from TCRdb running MiXCR on the PCR reads. The top ten clones hold around an eighth of a sample with approximately 350,000 distinct CDR3 sequences, 30% to 45% of them seen once. Specimen: blood. These receptor sequences come from a girl aged 5 to 17 with multiple sclerosis. Each CDR3 is given without its conserved first and last residue. Each record gives: J gene, D gene, V gene, CDR3 protein. The D gene is left open where the match is weak.

>-|-|TRBV28
ASSRRPVYEQY
>TRBJ1-4|-|TRBV7-2
ASSLVGSQTEKRF
>TRBJ2-5|-|TRBV5-1
ASSPGAFWDQETQY
>TRBJ2-7|-|TRBV6-2/TRBV6-3
ASSYSRAAAYEQY
>TRBJ1-6|-|TRBV7-2
ASVTRGSDTLH
>TRBJ2-7|-|TRBV27
ASSLYHGYEQY
>TRBJ1-2|-|TRBV7-2
ASSLPQNYGYT
>TRBJ2-1|TRBD1|TRBV7-2
ASRPRDRGINEQF
>TRBJ1-2|TRBD1|TRBV6-1
ASSARGGTGISYT
>TRBJ2-3|-|TRBV24-1
ATSDQQAVDTQY
>TRBJ2-5|TRBD2|TRBV4-3
ASSQDRLAGDQETQY
>TRBJ2-5|TRBD2|TRBV30
AGTSGGARKTQY
>TRBJ1-6|-|TRBV11-2
ASRQIGQKDSPLH
>TRBJ2-3|-|TRBV6-6
ASSIGAGSTDTQY
>TRBJ2-7|TRBD1|TRBV7-3
ASSPGQGPCYEQY
>TRBJ2-7|-|TRBV6-2/TRBV6-3
ASSGVSSYEQY
>TRBJ2-1|-|TRBV6-2/TRBV6-3
ASSSLAQGYNEQF
>TRBJ1-2|-|TRBV7-2
ASTRVLANYGYT
>TRBJ1-1|-|TRBV5-1
ASSLGGPLNTEAF
>TRBJ2-7|TRBD1|TRBV7-8
ASSLIRGTSYGQY
>TRBJ2-7|-|TRBV6-2/TRBV6-3
ASSRVVYYEQY
>TRBJ2-3|-|TRBV7-6
ASSQAVLSTDTQY
>TRBJ1-5|-|TRBV7-9
ASSPQGPQPQH
>TRBJ1-1|-|TRBV4-1
ASSLPGLNTEAF
>-|-|TRBV6-1
ASSRTGIYEQY
>TRBJ1-1|-|TRBV5-1
ASGAGILNTEAF
>TRBJ2-3|-|TRBV20-1
SARLPGRSTDTQY
>TRBJ2-7|-|TRBV7-9
ASSFPGATYEQY
>TRBJ1-2|-|TRBV20-1
SAKNSNTGYGYT
>TRBJ2-1|TRBD2|TRBV12-3/TRBV12-4
ASSLRASGNNEQF
>TRBJ1-1|-|TRBV12-3/TRBV12-4
ASSTTKNTEAF
>TRBJ1-2|-|TRBV3-1
ASSQAGGILNYGYT
>TRBJ1-3|-|TRBV5-1
ASSWGGSADGNTIY
>TRBJ2-7|-|TRBV6-1
ASSERSVSYEQY
>TRBJ1-2|-|TRBV4-2
ASSQDQDYGYT
>TRBJ1-2|TRBD1|TRBV5-1
ASSQAGQSAYGYT
>TRBJ2-5|-|TRBV20-1
SASPGRETQY
>TRBJ2-1|TRBD2|TRBV29-1
SVEGLGIGEQF
>TRBJ2-7|-|TRBV20-1
SARGGSYEQY
>TRBJ2-1|TRBD2|TRBV24-1
ATSDSRLAGARDEQF
>TRBJ2-5|TRBD1|TRBV6-5
ANSLRTGLGETQY
>TRBJ2-5|-|TRBV7-6
ASSFEASWVETQY
>TRBJ2-1|-|TRBV5-6
ASSWARQDPGDEQF
>TRBJ1-3|-|TRBV7-2
ASSFPYTFSGNTIY
>TRBJ1-6|TRBD1|TRBV28
ASSSGTGSSPLH
>TRBJ1-5|-|TRBV27
ASSSQGNYNQPQH
>TRBJ2-5|-|TRBV21-1
ASSETANQETQY
>TRBJ2-1|TRBD2|TRBV6-1
ASRRLAGVTSYNEQF
>TRBJ2-7|TRBD1|TRBV28
ATLLPGQGVYEQY